These 30 T cell receptor beta chains share one sample of origin, sequenced in a study of regulatory T cells in long-lasting Graves disease. To make TCR beta libraries, researchers used iRepertoire HTBI primers and Arm-PCR of CDR3 regions. TCRdb reanalysed the multiplex PCR reads using MiXCR and keeps one entry per CDR3 protein. The sample gives 300,000 to 400,000 distinct CDR3 sequences, 16% of which show up once; 30% is in the top ten. Time point indicated: newly diagnosed GD, antithyroid drugs for less than 3 months. Extracted RNA from PBMCs served as the source of the TCR library. The sample was also linked to a second study, of T cells in Graves' hyperthyroidism and ophthalmopathy.

The sample consisted of peripheral blood mononuclear cells (PBMCs), taken at new diagnosis, from a patient treated with antithyroid drugs. Receptors were obtained from a man aged 40-49 years with Graves disease.

This clonotype was seen at least ten times. Germline is not matched at one junction end, which may reflect a read error. The rearrangement joins TRBV5-1 to TRBJ1-1; a weak D match, TRBD1 (5 bases). The germline gives CDR1 SGHRS, CDR2 YFSETQ. This CDR3 is built from 14 residues. CDR3 in amino acids: CASSRGAGNTEAFF. The CDR3 nucleotides read TGTGCCAGCAGCCGAGGGGCGGGGAACACTGAAGCTTTCTTT.

This sequence joins TRBV6-1 and TRBJ2-2; D unresolved. The length of the CDR3 is 15 residues. V was cut by 5 bases and J by 2 bases, with 12 bases left in between. CDR1 and CDR2 (germline): MNHNS, SASEGT. As DNA, the CDR3 is TGTGCCAGCAGTCCCCAAGATGCCAACACCGGGGAGCTGTTTTTT. Encoded protein: CASSPQDANTGELFF.

Many counts were recorded for this clonotype. J is TRBJ2-5 and V is TRBV7-8, with TRBD2 matching 11 bases. CDR1 and CDR2 from the germline V gene are SGHVS and FQNEAQ. This CDR3 is 17 amino acids long. J lost 3 bases, V lost 6 bases, and 12 bases had no gene match. The CDR3 region is CASSSHGVTSGEETQYF. The CDR3, as DNA: TGTGCCAGCAGTTCCCATGGCGTGACTAGCGGGGAAGAGACCCAGTACTTC.

This clonotype was detected ten times or more. This CDR3 is CSARPSGQPYNEQFF. CDR3 sequence (DNA): TGCAGTGCTAGACCCTCGGGACAGCCCTACAATGAGCAGTTCTTC. The chain combines TRBV20-1 with TRBJ2-1; TRBD1 aligns across 7 bases. Germline-derived CDR1 and CDR2 are DFQATT and SNEGSKA (reference sequence). V lost 2 bases to trimming and J lost 2 bases; unmatched junction nucleotides: 6. CDR3 length: 15 amino acids.

This clonotype appeared a few times. V gene TRBV5-4 combines with J gene TRBJ2-2; 9 nucleotides align to TRBD1. The CDR3 extends over 16 amino acids. The junction had 7 bases not matched to a gene; V was cut back by 1 base and J by 6 bases. Germline CDR1 SGHNT, CDR2 YYREEE (reference sequence). For the CDR3, the DNA is TGTGCCAGCAGCTTGACCGGGACAGGGTTGGCCGGGGAGCTGTTTTTT. It translates to CASSLTGTGLAGELFF.

This clonotype has ten or more counts. The V gene is TRBV30, the J gene TRBJ2-1; D perhaps matches TRBD2 (6 bases). Trimming left V 2 bases short and J 4 bases short, with 12 bases between. Germline V gives CDR1 GTSNPN, CDR2 SVGIG (reference sequence). The CDR3 spans 14 residues. CDR3 amino acids: CAWSWDWQYNEQFF. In DNA form, the CDR3 reads TGTGCCTGGAGTTGGGACTGGCAATACAATGAGCAGTTCTTC. The variable domain in full, completed from reference TRBV30 and TRBJ2-1, reads SQTIHQWPATLVQPVGSPLSLECTVEGTSNPNLYWYRQAAGRGLQLLFYSVGIGQISSEVPQNLSASRPQDRQFILSSKKLLLSDSGFYLCAWSWDWQYNEQFFGPGTRLTVL.

The chain recombines TRBV6-2 or TRBV6-3 with TRBJ2-3; D is uncertain. The CDR3 length is 17 residues. V lost 2 bases and J lost 0, with 15 bases in between. Germline V gene data show CDR1 as MNHEY and CDR2 as SVGEGT. In nucleotides, the CDR3 is TGTGCCAGCAGTTACAGGGCGCGCGTTCTTAGCACAGATACGCAGTATTTT. Amino acid sequence: CASSYRARVLSTDTQYF.

At least ten counts were recorded for this clonotype. The rearrangement joins TRBV29-1 to TRBJ2-1; 9 nucleotides align to TRBD2. V shed 4 bases and J 14 bases; nucleotides not matched to a gene: 9. The CDR3 sequence is 12 residues long. The germline CDR1 and CDR2 sequences are SQVTM and ANQGSEA. CDR3 residues: CSVGGSGGRKFF. As DNA, the CDR3 is TGCAGCGTTGGGGGTAGCGGGGGCCGGAAGTTCTTC.

This clonotype was observed many times. The chain employs TRBV30 and TRBJ1-1, with D perhaps TRBD1 (6 bases). Germline V gives CDR1 GTSNPN, CDR2 SVGIG (reference sequence). The CDR3 runs to 13 residues. V was trimmed by 5 bases and J by 1 base, leaving 11 bases between them. The CDR3 is CAWADSKNTEAFF. As DNA, the CDR3 is TGTGCCTGGGCGGACAGTAAGAACACTGAAGCTTTCTTT.

In the case of this clonotype: Given a much more abundant clone one base away, this may be a read error. As the CDR3 is not closed by the conserved phenylalanine or tryptophan, this likely results from a read error. V usage is TRBV3-1 and J usage is TRBJ2-1, with TRBD1 matching 8 bases. The germline gives CDR1 LGHDT, CDR2 YNNKEL (reference sequence). CDR3 size: 13 residues. The ends lost 6 bases at V and 7 bases at J; junction bases unmatched: 5. The chain's CDR3 is CASSFGQGNEQFS. CDR3 sequence (DNA): TGTGCCAGCAGTTTCGGACAGGGAAATGAGCAGTTCTCC.

This chain uses TRBV6-1 with TRBJ1-1; TRBD1 agrees at 7 bases. Germline-derived CDR1 and CDR2 are MNHNS and SASEGT. With V trimmed by 6 bases and J by 3 bases, 7 bases remained unmatched. The CDR3 totals 14 residues. The CDR3 nucleotides read TGTGCCAGCAGGGCACAGGGGTCCGACACTGAAGCTTTCTTT. Protein: CASRAQGSDTEAFF.

This clonotype has just a few counts. A far larger clone differs by one base, so this is likely a read error. V and J are TRBV24-1 and TRBJ2-1; 7 bases line up with TRBD2. The tail of the sequence fits TRBJ2-5 better, so the J call may be wrong. This CDR3 is built from 15 residues. CDR1 is KGHDR, CDR2 SFDVKD, per germline. The CDR3 reads CATSDSRGEGETQYF. Written as DNA, the CDR3 is TGTGCCACCAGTGATTCACGGGGGGAAGGCGAGACCCAGTACTTC.

Turning to this clonotype: Being one base from a much bigger clone, this may be a read error. V and J are TRBV30 and TRBJ2-1; D is unresolved. The length of the CDR3 is 15 residues. Per the germline V gene, CDR1 is GTSNPN and CDR2 is SVGIG (reference sequence). The CDR3 reads CAWSVLKGLYNEQVF. CDR3 nucleotides: TGTGCCTGGAGTGTACTTAAGGGTCTATACAATGAGCAGGTCTTC.

This clonotype occurred many times. V is TRBV2 and J is TRBJ2-5; D not resolved. The germline V gene encodes CDR1 SNHLY and CDR2 FYNNEI. The V end lost 4 bases, the J end lost 2 bases, and 8 bases lay between the germline ends. The CDR3 sequence is 13 residues long. The DNA of the CDR3 is TGTGCCAGCAGTGTAGAACAGCAAGAGACCCAGTACTTC. It encodes CASSVEQQETQYF.

The chain combines TRBV9 with TRBJ2-1; 11 bases map to TRBD1. The CDR3 totals 16 residues. Trimming cost V 4 bases and J 4 bases; bases outside gene matches: 7. Germline V gene lookup returns CDR1 SGDLS and CDR2 YYNGEE. The CDR3 DNA reads TGTGCCAGCAGCCGAACCGGGACAGGGGGGTACAATGAGCAGTTCTTC. As protein: CASSRTGTGGYNEQFF.

In this sample, this clonotype turned up many times. This chain links TRBV7-2 with TRBJ1-5; no reliable D call. V lost 3 bases to trimming and J lost 6 bases, with 6 bases between them. CDR3 length: 12 amino acids. The V gene's germline CDR1 is SGHTA and CDR2 FQGNSA. CDR3 protein: CASSFAGQPQHF. CDR3 nucleotide sequence: TGTGCCAGCAGCTTTGCGGGTCAGCCCCAGCATTTT.

Ten or more counts support this clonotype. The chain employs TRBV19 and TRBJ2-3, with D possibly being TRBD2 (5 bases). Germline V gene data show CDR1 as LNHDA and CDR2 as SQIVND (reference sequence). CDR3 length: 16 amino acids. V lost 8 bases to trimming and J lost 0 bases, with 18 bases between them. The DNA for the CDR3 is TGTGCCAGTTCCCGCCAGGACGGACTCAGCACAGATACGCAGTATTTT. Residues: CASSRQDGLSTDTQYF.

In this sample, this clonotype turned up many times. The V call is TRBV29-1, the J call TRBJ2-6, with D perhaps matching TRBD1 or TRBD2 (6 bases each). Trimming left V 6 bases short and J 2 bases short, with 8 bases between. Germline-derived CDR1 and CDR2 are SQVTM and ANQGSEA. There are 13 residues in the CDR3. The chain's CDR3 is CSVGGTGANVLTF. CDR3 DNA sequence: TGCAGCGTAGGGGGGACTGGGGCCAACGTCCTGACTTTC.

The rearrangement links TRBV6-1 to TRBJ1-5, with D uncertain. The CDR3 consists of 13 residues. Germline V gene sequence: CDR1 MNHNS, CDR2 SASEGT. V was cut by 6 bases and J by 7 bases, with 13 bases left in between. For the CDR3, the DNA is TGTGCCAGCAGCGATATGGGGAGGCAGCCCCAGCATTTT. Translated, it gives CASSDMGRQPQHF.

This clonotype has only a few counts. One end of the junction varies from germline; a read error may be responsible. V is TRBV5-1 and J is TRBJ1-2; the match to TRBD1 covers 9 bases. Germline V gene lookup returns CDR1 SGHRS and CDR2 YFSETQ. CDR3 length equals 14 residues. CDR3: CASSWDRVDYGHTF. DNA of the CDR3: TGCGCCAGCAGCTGGGACAGGGTCGACTATGGCCACACCTTC.

This clonotype was recorded many times. J is TRBJ1-5 and V is TRBV11-2; D is ambiguous. Trimming left V 4 bases short and J 4 bases short, with 11 bases between. CDR1 is SGHAT, CDR2 FQNNGV, per germline. The CDR3 sequence is 14 residues long. Here the CDR3 reads CASSSGSVNQPQHF. In DNA, the CDR3 is TGTGCCAGCAGCTCCGGTTCCGTAAATCAGCCCCAGCATTTT.

This clonotype was detected a few times. V and J are TRBV9 and TRBJ2-2, with TRBD2 matching over 11 bases. The trim removed 9 bases at V and 5 bases at J, leaving 3 bases unmatched. The length of the CDR3 is 13 residues. Germline CDR1 reads SGDLS; CDR2 reads YYNGEE. The CDR3 DNA is TGTGCCACAGGACTAGCGGGTACCGGGGAGCTGTTTTTT. The encoded protein is CATGLAGTGELFF.

This clonotype was counted many times. The J gene is TRBJ1-5, the V gene TRBV20-1; D remains unclear. V was clipped by 3 bases and J by 7 bases, with 13 bases between them. Germline CDR1 and CDR2: DFQATT and SNEGSKA (reference sequence). CDR3 length: 13 residues. CDR3 nucleotide sequence: TGCAGTGCTAGGGTGACCCTCGGGCAGCCCCAGCATTTT. Protein: CSARVTLGQPQHF.

This clonotype was seen at least ten times. The J gene is TRBJ1-1, the V gene TRBV20-1, with D maybe TRBD1 (6 bases). The CDR3 is 13 amino acids. Looked up from germline, CDR1 is DFQATT and CDR2 is SNEGSKA (reference sequence). The V and J ends lost 4 bases and 2 bases respectively, with 11 bases between them. DNA for the CDR3: TGCAGTGCTACCAAGACAGGCAACACTGAAGCTTTCTTT. This sequence encodes CSATKTGNTEAFF.

The rearrangement uses TRBV12-3 or TRBV12-4 and TRBJ1-1; D unclear. V was trimmed by 0 bases and J by 2 bases, leaving 16 bases between them. The CDR3 totals 17 residues. The CDR3 nucleotides read TGTGCCAGCAGTTTAGCGGTGAGGATAACTGAAAACACTGAAGCTTTCTTT. It codes for CASSLAVRITENTEAFF.

This clonotype has ten or more counts. The V and J genes are TRBV28 and TRBJ2-7, with 7 nucleotides matching TRBD1. This CDR3 contains 13 residues. From germline, CDR1 is MDHEN and CDR2 SYDVKM. V was clipped by 2 bases and J by 5 bases; unmatched bases: 3. The CDR3 loop is CASSLRQGHEQYF. DNA for the CDR3: TGTGCCAGCAGTTTACGACAGGGCCACGAGCAGTACTTC. Full variable domain (remainder filled in from reference TRBV28 and TRBJ2-7): DVKVTQSSRYLVKRTGEKVFLECVQDMDHENMFWYRQDPGLGLRLIYFSYDVKMKEKGDIPEGYSVSREKKERFSLILESASTNQTSMYLCASSLRQGHEQYFGPGTRLTVT.

This clonotype came up many times. CDR3 nucleotides: TGTGCCAGCAGCTATCGGACAGCTTACACAGATACGCAGTATTTT. It encodes CASSYRTAYTDTQYF. This chain links TRBV7-8 with TRBJ2-3; D is possibly TRBD1 (6 bases). CDR3 length: 15 residues. Trimming stripped 4 bases from V and 2 bases from J, with 13 bases between. CDR1 and CDR2 from the germline V gene are SGHVS and FQNEAQ.

The sample holds a few counts of this clonotype. Given a far larger clone just one base away, this is likely a sequencing read error. The chain uses TRBV7-2 and TRBJ2-5; 7 bases map to TRBD2. This CDR3 spans 12 amino acids. In germline, CDR1 is SGHTA, CDR2 FQGNSA. V lost 5 bases, J lost 10 bases, and 7 bases stayed unmatched. CDR3 loop: CASSPGGMGQYF. The CDR3 bases are TGTGCCAGCAGCCCCGGGGGGATGGGCCAGTACTTC.

This clonotype was picked up many times. The chain uses TRBV4-3 and TRBJ1-4; 10 bases fit TRBD1. The CDR3 covers 17 residues. Germline assignment: CDR1 LGHNA and CDR2 YSLEER. After removal of 0 bases from V and 8 bases from J, the junction contained 9 bases not matched to a gene. The CDR3: CASSQDYPGQGWEKLFF. Written as DNA, the CDR3 is TGCGCCAGCAGCCAAGATTATCCGGGACAGGGGTGGGAAAAACTGTTTTTT.

This clonotype has a handful of counts. The chain employs TRBV25-1 and TRBJ2-1; 14 bases line up with TRBD2. The germline V gene encodes CDR1 MGHDK and CDR2 SYGVNS. The trim removed 4 bases at V and 0 bases at J, leaving 8 bases unmatched. This CDR3 is built from 19 residues. The CDR3 nucleotides read TGTGCCAGCAGTGCCAGGACTAGCGGGGGGCCCAGCTCCTACAATGAGCAGTTCTTC. Encoded protein: CASSARTSGGPSSYNEQFF.